The 28 T cell receptor beta chains listed next were all sequenced from one sample in a study of shared clonotypes between healthy human individuals. Only in-frame clones appear in the TCRdb table, and some are missing; sequencing was by immunoSEQ multiplex PCR. There are around 1 million clones in the sample; 60% to 85% occur only once, and about 1.5% lies in the top ten. The specimen sequenced was memory CD4+ T cells sorted from blood. Indicated subset: CD45RA-negative fraction. Receptors were obtained from a man aged 18 to 35 in good health.

This chain connects TRBV2 to TRBJ1-4, with D perhaps matching TRBD1 (5 bases). Trimming removed 5 bases from V and 5 bases from J, with 15 bases in between. Germline values: CDR1 SNHLY, CDR2 FYNNEI. The CDR3 is made up of 15 amino acids. CDR3 sequence (DNA): TGTGCCAGCAGTAAATCAGGGCGAAGGAATGAAAAACTGTTTTTT. This gives the protein CASSKSGRRNEKLFF.

The genes are TRBV29-1 and TRBJ2-2, with 7 bases fitting TRBD1. Germline values: CDR1 SQVTM, CDR2 ANQGSEA. Losses at the gene ends were 6 bases for V and 0 bases for J; bases not matched to a gene: 4. There are 14 residues in the CDR3. CDR3 loop: CSVTGTANTGELFF. The CDR3 DNA reads as TGCAGCGTGACCGGGACAGCGAACACCGGGGAGCTGTTTTTT.

The V call is TRBV6-5, the J call TRBJ1-4, with D unresolved. The ends were cut back, 6 bases at V and 8 bases at J, with 10 bases in the middle. The CDR3 sequence is 12 residues long. Germline lookup yields CDR1 MNHEY and CDR2 SVGAGI. The CDR3 DNA reads as TGTGCCAGCAGGGGAGGACGGGAAAAACTGTTTTTT. Its translation is CASRGGREKLFF.

Only a few counts were recorded for this clone. The chain links TRBV6-6 to TRBJ1-2; 9 bases align to TRBD1. Per germline, CDR1 MNHNY and CDR2 SVGAGI (reference sequence). The V gene end was trimmed by 3 bases and the J gene end by 4 bases; junction bases not matched to a gene: 3. CDR3 length: 14 residues. CDR3 protein: CASSYETGGYGYTF. In DNA form, the CDR3 reads TGTGCCAGCAGTTATGAGACAGGGGGCTATGGCTACACCTTC.

Written as DNA, the CDR3 is TGTGCCAGCTCACCGGGACAGACGTTTTACGAGCAGTACTTC. Its translation: CASSPGQTFYEQYF. The V call is TRBV18, the J call TRBJ2-5; 7 bases are shared with TRBD1. The DNA end is a closer match to TRBJ2-7, so the J assignment may be wrong. The CDR3 has 14 amino acids. The germline CDR1 and CDR2 sequences are KGHSH and LQKENI.

This clone was found a few times. The chain joins TRBV28 to TRBJ2-1, with 9 bases fitting TRBD2. There are 16 residues in the CDR3. CDR1 is MDHEN, CDR2 SYDVKM, per germline. The V segment lost 4 bases and the J segment 1 base; nucleotides outside the gene matches: 5. This chain's CDR3 is CASSSYLAGSYNEQFF. DNA of the CDR3: TGTGCCAGCAGTTCCTACCTAGCGGGGTCCTACAATGAGCAGTTCTTC.

The V and J genes are TRBV19 and TRBJ2-5; weak D call: TRBD2 (6 bases). Trimming pared 5 bases from V and 5 bases from J, leaving 15 bases between. The CDR3 consists of 14 residues. CDR1 and CDR2 (germline): LNHDA, SQIVND (reference sequence). In DNA, the CDR3 is TGTGCCAGTAGTCCCGGGACTCGCTTCGAGACCCAGTACTTC. It specifies CASSPGTRFETQYF.

The chain combines TRBV10-3 with TRBJ1-2; perhaps TRBD1 as D (6 bases). The CDR3 contains 13 residues. Germline CDR1 ENHRY, CDR2 SYGVKD. V was cut by 7 bases and J by 3 bases, with 12 bases left in between. CDR3 in amino acids: CAITQGLDYGYTF. CDR3 in DNA: TGTGCCATCACCCAGGGGCTCGACTATGGCTACACCTTC.

The chain joins TRBV5-4 to TRBJ2-1, with unresolved D. The CDR3 consists of 18 residues. V was trimmed by 0 bases and J by 3 bases, leaving 19 bases between them. The germline V gene encodes CDR1 SGHNT and CDR2 YYREEE (reference sequence). As DNA, the CDR3 is TGTGCCAGCAGCTTGGAACCCGCCAAGACTGGAAACTACAATGAGCAGTTCTTC. It yields the protein CASSLEPAKTGNYNEQFF.

This rearrangement joins TRBV7-8 to TRBJ1-5; D gene ambiguous. Per the germline V gene, CDR1 is SGHVS and CDR2 is FQNEAQ. The CDR3 length is 14 residues. V was clipped by 5 bases and J by 0 bases, with 8 bases between them. CDR3: CASSTMYSNQPQHF. As DNA, the CDR3 is TGTGCCAGCAGCACGATGTATAGCAATCAGCCCCAGCATTTT.

This chain connects TRBV7-8 to TRBJ2-7; D is perhaps TRBD2 (5 bases). Germline values: CDR1 SGHVS, CDR2 FQNEAQ. Between the trimmed V and J ends, which lost 5 bases and 2 bases, there was a span of 13 bases. This CDR3 region has 14 residues. The CDR3 region is CASSQRVVAYEQYF. The DNA of the CDR3 is TGTGCCAGCAGCCAGAGGGTCGTCGCCTACGAGCAGTACTTC.

This clone was found once. The V gene is TRBV28, the J gene TRBJ1-2; 7 bases match TRBD1. The CDR3 has 13 amino acids. With V trimmed by 6 bases and J by 3 bases, 4 bases remained unmatched. Germline CDR1 MDHEN, CDR2 SYDVKM. The CDR3, as DNA: TGTGCCAGCAGACGGACAGGATACTATGGCTACACCTTC. It specifies CASRRTGYYGYTF.

The chain employs TRBV5-4 and TRBJ2-3; 8 nucleotides line up with TRBD2. This CDR3 has 16 residues. CDR1 and CDR2 (germline): SGHNT, YYREEE (reference sequence). Germline trimming cut 1 base from V and 2 bases from J; bases unmatched to any gene: 6. In DNA form, the CDR3 reads TGTGCCAGCAGCTTGAGGGCTAGCGGGCCCACAGATACGCAGTATTTT. Its protein is CASSLRASGPTDTQYF.

This chain uses TRBV14 with TRBJ1-6; 7 bases match TRBD1. The CDR3 has 14 amino acids. From germline, CDR1 is SGHDN and CDR2 FVKESK. With V trimmed by 4 bases and J by 7 bases, 4 bases remained unmatched. The CDR3 bases are TGTGCCAGCAGCCTCGGGACAGTCAATTCACCCCTCCACTTT. Protein: CASSLGTVNSPLHF.

The chain combines TRBV19 with TRBJ2-3; the D gene is possibly TRBD2 (5 bases). The CDR3 sequence is 12 residues long. The germline CDR1 and CDR2 sequences are LNHDA and SQIVND (reference sequence). V lost 4 bases and J lost 9, with 11 bases in between. The CDR3: CASSRRPDTQYF. The CDR3 coding sequence is TGTGCCAGTAGTAGGAGGCCCGACACGCAGTATTTT.

This clone was counted only a few times. This CDR3 is also generated by other DNA sequences in the sample. This chain links TRBV10-3 with TRBJ2-7, with D possibly being TRBD1 or TRBD2 (6 bases each). V shed 2 bases and J shed 2 bases, with 7 bases lying between them. CDR3 length equals 13 residues. The germline CDR1 and CDR2 sequences are ENHRY and SYGVKD. The CDR3 region is CAISEGGPYEQYF. The CDR3 DNA is TGTGCCATCAGTGAGGGGGGGCCCTACGAGCAGTACTTC.

This sequence joins TRBV7-6 and TRBJ2-2; TRBD2 agrees at 11 bases. Per germline, CDR1 SGHVS and CDR2 FNYEAQ. V lost 0 bases to trimming and J lost 2 bases; unmatched junction nucleotides: 8. CDR3 length: 19 residues. Written as DNA, the CDR3 is TGTGCCAGCAGCTTAGCATCGGCTAGCGGGGGGCCCAACACCGGGGAGCTGTTTTTT. Its translation is CASSLASASGGPNTGELFF.

The chain is built from TRBV5-1 and TRBJ1-3; 7 bases are a match to TRBD1. The CDR3 has 17 residues. J lost 0 bases, V lost 4 bases, and 10 bases had no gene match. The germline CDR1 and CDR2 sequences are SGHRS and YFSETQ. CDR3 coding DNA: TGCGCCAGCAGCCCGGGACAGACTTCCCCCTCTGGAAACACCATATATTTT. The encoded protein is CASSPGQTSPSGNTIYF.

This clone appeared a single time. The V gene is TRBV1, the J gene TRBJ2-5; the listed D gene, TRBD2, was not tested against the DNA. TRBV1 is an annotated pseudogene. This CDR3 is built from 16 residues. CDR3 region: CTSSQESGLLQETQYF. CDR3 DNA: TGCACCAGCAGCCAAGAGAGCGGACTACTCCAAGAGACCCAGTACTTC.

This clone was detected only once. The V gene is TRBV2, the J gene TRBJ2-3, with 7 bases that match TRBD2. This CDR3 contains 17 residues. Trimming cost V 4 bases and J 0 bases; bases outside gene matches: 10. Germline V gene sequence: CDR1 SNHLY, CDR2 FYNNEI. The CDR3 protein is CASSGGTTFPSTDTQYF. The CDR3 DNA follows: TGTGCCAGCAGTGGTGGGACTACCTTTCCTAGCACAGATACGCAGTATTTT.

The rearrangement links TRBV28 to TRBJ1-3; D may be TRBD1 (5 bases). The germline V gene encodes CDR1 MDHEN and CDR2 SYDVKM. The CDR3 is 14 amino acids. Trimming removed 1 base from V and 4 bases from J, with 8 bases in between. DNA of the CDR3: TGTGCCAGCAGTTTATCAGGGAACGGAAACACCATATATTTT. Translation gives CASSLSGNGNTIYF.

The V and J genes are TRBV11-3 and TRBJ2-7; the match to TRBD1 covers 7 bases. This CDR3 has 13 amino acids. V lost 5 bases, J lost 0 bases, and 1 base stayed unmatched. CDR1 is SGHNT, CDR2 YENEEA, per germline. DNA of the CDR3: TGTGCCAGCAGCCGACAGGGCTCCTACGAGCAGTACTTC. It encodes CASSRQGSYEQYF.

V usage is TRBV11-3 and J usage is TRBJ1-1; tentative D call: TRBD1 (5 bases). Trimming cost V 4 bases and J 6 bases, with 21 bases left between them. CDR1 and CDR2 from the germline V gene are SGHNT and YENEEA. This CDR3 contains 16 residues. The CDR3 nucleotides read TGTGCCAGCAGCTACCCGACCGTCAGGGCATTCTCTGAAGCTTTCTTT. Its protein product is CASSYPTVRAFSEAFF.

The chain has TRBV4-1 and TRBJ1-1; D uncertain. Germline CDR1 is MGHRA and CDR2 is YSYEKL. V was clipped by 5 bases and J by 1 base, with 14 bases between them. The CDR3 contains 15 residues. CDR3 in amino acids: CASSEVWATNTEAFF. CDR3 DNA sequence: TGCGCCAGCAGCGAAGTGTGGGCGACGAACACTGAAGCTTTCTTT.

The chain joins TRBV7-2 to TRBJ2-6, with TRBD1 matching 7 bases. J gave up 3 bases and V 5 bases, and 4 bases lay outside the gene matches. This CDR3 is built from 15 residues. Germline-derived CDR1 and CDR2 are SGHTA and FQGNSA. CDR3 sequence reads: CASSEQGYGANVLTF. The CDR3 region has the DNA TGTGCCAGCAGCGAACAGGGGTATGGGGCCAACGTCCTGACTTTC.

CDR3 region: CASSREGNNSPLHF. The CDR3 region has the DNA TGCGCCAGCAGTCGGGAGGGGAATAATTCACCCCTCCACTTT. The chain combines TRBV5-1 with TRBJ1-6; D is possibly TRBD1 (5 bases). CDR1 is SGHRS, CDR2 YFSETQ, per germline. The CDR3 covers 14 residues. Trimming shortened V by 5 bases and J by 5 bases, and 11 bases separated the two germline ends.

Ten or more counts support this clone. The chain recombines TRBV4-1 with TRBJ2-5; 14 positions match TRBD2. The CDR3 is 15 residues long. Germline CDR1 is MGHRA and CDR2 is YSYEKL. Trimming removed 5 bases from V and 2 bases from J; junction bases left unmatched: 1. The CDR3: CASSGTSGSQETQYF. DNA for the CDR3: TGCGCCAGCAGCGGGACTAGCGGGAGTCAAGAGACCCAGTACTTC.

The V gene is TRBV28, the J gene TRBJ1-2, with D unresolved. V was pared by 1 base and J by 6 bases, with 9 bases between. Germline V gene sequence: CDR1 MDHEN, CDR2 SYDVKM. The CDR3 extends over 13 amino acids. CDR3 DNA sequence: TGTGCCAGCAGTTTATTGGAGAGGGATGGCTACACCTTC. Translation gives CASSLLERDGYTF.